This TCR beta chain was found in a study of OX40 agonist ivuxolimab in advanced cancers. Study information: Each patient was given ivuxolimab into a vein every 2 weeks, at 0.01 to 10 mg/kg. A mean age of approximately 64 years, range roughly 20 to 80, was recorded, and 70% to 85% were male.

The CDR3 is 15 residues long. Germline V gene data show CDR1 as LNHDA and CDR2 as SQIVND (reference sequence). Trimming stripped 5 bases from V and 8 bases from J, with 19 bases between. The assay was immunoSEQ multiplex PCR, and TCRdb's table has in-frame clones only and misses some. The table includes 95,000 to 100,000 clones, about 90% detected once. The rearrangement links TRBV19 to TRBJ2-4, with TRBD1 as a possible D gene (8 bases). This TCR was recovered from an adult with an advanced solid tumor such as melanoma, head and neck, liver or kidney cancer. This specimen consisted of CD4+ or CD8+ T cells sorted from blood, obtained in a trial of the OX40 agonist ivuxolimab. CDR3 in amino acids: CASSALTGAGDIQYF. The DNA of the CDR3 is TGTGCCAGTAGTGCACTGACAGGGGCGGGAGACATTCAGTACTTC.